This entry concerns a single TCR beta chain. The junction had 6 bases not matched to a gene; V was cut back by 7 bases and J by 7 bases. Germline V gene sequence: CDR1 MNHNY, CDR2 SVGAGI (reference sequence). CDR3 length equals 12 residues. This specimen belongs to a study of OX40 agonist ivuxolimab in advanced cancers. Study details: Eligibility admitted prior anti-PD-1, anti-PD-L1 or anti-CTLA-4 therapy; 40% had some.

This table comes from immunoSEQ multiplex PCR, and its TCRdb copy is limited to in-frame clones, with some not included. The table has approximately 80,000 clones, 91% seen once; the top ten hold about 6.6%. No patient had autoimmune disease or received systemic immunosuppression. This receptor was obtained from an adult with an advanced solid tumor such as melanoma, head and neck, liver or kidney cancer. The sample consisted of CD4+ or CD8+ T cells sorted from blood, taken in a trial of the OX40 agonist ivuxolimab. This chain links TRBV6-6 with TRBJ2-7; 8 bases agree with TRBD2. The CDR3 nucleotides are TGTGCCAGCATGCGGGGGGCGGGTGAGCAGTACTTC. Its protein product is CASMRGAGEQYF.